Shown below are 24 T cell receptor beta chains from a single sample sequenced in a study of T cell repertoires in cytomegalovirus infection. These receptors are not linked to any known antigen. TCRdb reanalysed the reads using MiXCR and keeps one entry per CDR3 protein. Of roughly 500,000 distinct CDR3 sequences listed, 30% to 40% are singletons. The specimen was cultured PBMCs, collected from culture after CMV antigen stimulation. The source of these receptors is a human donor in good health (CMV status not recorded). Some clones in this sample may be carry-over from other donors' samples.

The V and J genes are TRBV7-8 and TRBJ2-1, with D tentatively TRBD1 (6 bases). This CDR3 is 13 amino acids long. Germline V gene lookup returns CDR1 SGHVS and CDR2 FQNEAQ. The germline V and J ends were trimmed by 4 bases and 6 bases, with 10 bases remaining between them. CDR3 coding DNA: TGTGCCAGCAGCTCGGACAGATTCAATGAGCAGTTCTTC. Protein sequence: CASSSDRFNEQFF. Based on the CDR3 plus reference TRBV7-8 and TRBJ2-1, the full variable domain is GAGVSQSPRYKVAKRGQDVALRCDPISGHVSLFWYQQALGQGPEFLTYFQNEAQLDKSGLPSDRFFAERPEGSVSTLKIQRTQQEDSAVYLCASSSDRFNEQFFGPGTRLTVL.

The V gene is TRBV20-1, the J gene TRBJ2-1; 11 nucleotides align to TRBD2. The CDR3 length is 14 residues. The J segment lost 10 bases and the V segment lost 2 bases, leaving 7 bases of the junction unmatched. The germline V gene has CDR1 DFQATT and CDR2 SNEGSKA (reference sequence). The CDR3 nucleotides are TGCAGTGCTAGACCACTAGCGGGAGTGGAGGAGCAGTTCTTC. Translating it yields CSARPLAGVEEQFF.

CDR3 in amino acids: CASSPGLAGFYNEQFF. CDR3 in DNA: TGTGCCAGCTCACCTGGACTAGCGGGCTTCTACAATGAGCAGTTCTTC. V and J are TRBV18 and TRBJ2-1, with TRBD2 matching 11 bases. Per germline, CDR1 KGHSH and CDR2 LQKENI. Trimming cost V 3 bases and J 3 bases; bases outside gene matches: 4. The length of the CDR3 is 16 residues.

This clonotype was seen many times. The chain uses TRBV7-2 and TRBJ1-1; a weak D match, TRBD1 (5 bases). CDR3 length equals 15 residues. Germline loops: CDR1 SGHTA, CDR2 FQGNSA. Deletions cut 0 bases from V and 5 bases from J, with 13 bases between. CDR3 coding DNA: TGTGCCAGCAGCTTAGCGCCCAGGGTGGGGACTGAAGCTTTCTTT. It encodes CASSLAPRVGTEAFF.

The chain combines TRBV18 with TRBJ2-3; D is perhaps TRBD1 (6 bases). The germline V and J ends were trimmed by 6 bases and 2 bases, with 15 bases remaining between them. This CDR3 region has 15 residues. Germline assignment: CDR1 KGHSH and CDR2 LQKENI. The CDR3 is CASSLGQTATDTQYF. In DNA, the CDR3 is TGTGCCAGCTCCCTAGGACAGACGGCCACAGATACGCAGTATTTT.

This clonotype was observed a handful of times. This chain connects TRBV28 to TRBJ1-1; 9 nucleotides agree with TRBD1. The CDR3 contains 14 residues. Germline loops: CDR1 MDHEN, CDR2 SYDVKM. J gave up 3 bases and V 8 bases, and 7 bases lay outside the gene matches. CDR3 sequence: CASRRGDRDTEAFF. Written as DNA, the CDR3 is TGTGCCAGCCGCCGTGGGGACAGGGACACTGAAGCTTTCTTT.

This chain links TRBV7-9 with TRBJ1-4; the match to TRBD1 covers 7 bases. From germline, CDR1 is SEHNR and CDR2 FQNEAQ (reference sequence). There are 16 residues in the CDR3. J was trimmed by 4 bases and V by 2 bases; bases with no gene match: 7. The CDR3 loop is CASSLSRQGYNEKLFF. Here the CDR3 DNA reads TGTGCCAGCAGCTTATCCCGACAGGGATATAATGAAAAACTGTTTTTT.

This chain joins TRBV12-3 or TRBV12-4 and TRBJ2-5; 16 bases fit TRBD2. The junction had 9 bases not matched to a gene; V was cut back by 6 bases and J by 5 bases. The CDR3 consists of 17 residues. This CDR3 is CASSTGTSGRAEETQYF. As DNA, the CDR3 is TGTGCCAGCAGCACCGGGACTAGCGGGAGGGCCGAGGAGACCCAGTACTTC.

This clonotype appeared a single time. This chain uses TRBV19 with TRBJ1-1; a weak D match, TRBD1 (6 bases). The CDR3 extends over 13 amino acids. V was cut by 6 bases and J by 5 bases, with 13 bases left in between. CDR1 LNHDA and CDR2 SQIVND come from the germline V gene (reference sequence). The CDR3 loop reads CASRLNRVTEAFF. The DNA for the CDR3 is TGTGCCAGTAGGTTAAACAGGGTTACTGAAGCTTTCTTT.

The chain links TRBV29-1 to TRBJ1-1; 7 nucleotides agree with TRBD1. Looked up from germline, CDR1 is SQVTM and CDR2 is ANQGSEA. The trim removed 4 bases at V and 0 bases at J, leaving 14 bases unmatched. This CDR3 is 17 amino acids long. The CDR3, as DNA: TGCAGCGTTGCAGGGCCCCCGGGCAGGGGGATGAACACTGAAGCTTTCTTT. This encodes CSVAGPPGRGMNTEAFF. The full variable domain, with the rest looked up from reference TRBV29-1 and TRBJ1-1, is SAVISQKPSRDICQRGTSLTIQCQVDSQVTMMFWYRQQPGQSLTLIATANQGSEATYESGFVIDKFPISRPNLTFSTLTVSNMSPEDSSIYLCSVAGPPGRGMNTEAFFGQGTRLTVV.

The V gene is TRBV4-1, the J gene TRBJ1-2, with a possible D match to TRBD1 (6 bases). The V and J ends lost 0 bases and 2 bases respectively, with 13 bases between them. Looked up from germline, CDR1 is MGHRA and CDR2 is YSYEKL. There are 16 residues in the CDR3. CDR3 in DNA: TGCGCCAGCAGCCAAGATAGGGACACTAGGAACTATGGCTACACCTTC. It is translated as CASSQDRDTRNYGYTF.

The chain recombines TRBV29-1 with TRBJ2-5, with D tentatively TRBD2 (6 bases). Germline CDR1 is SQVTM and CDR2 is ANQGSEA. The CDR3 spans 14 residues. Trimming cost V 7 bases and J 7 bases, with 22 bases left between them. The CDR3 DNA sequence: TGCAGCGCCCTAGACGGGAGTCCGAGCGGGACCCAGTACTTC. Protein product: CSALDGSPSGTQYF.

This clonotype was seen only a few times. The V call is TRBV12-3 or TRBV12-4, the J call TRBJ2-3, with no clear D. Trimming removed 3 bases from V and 0 bases from J, with 7 bases in between. The CDR3 totals 14 residues. This chain's CDR3 is CASSFGLSTDTQYF. The DNA of the CDR3 is TGTGCCAGCAGTTTCGGTCTTAGCACAGATACGCAGTATTTT.

J is TRBJ2-6 and V is TRBV7-9, with D hard to call. Germline CDR1 and CDR2: SEHNR and FQNEAQ (reference sequence). This CDR3 comprises 16 residues. Trimming shortened V by 3 bases and J by 0 bases, and 9 bases separated the two germline ends. The CDR3 spells CASSFSFSSGANVLTF. The CDR3 nucleotides read TGTGCCAGCAGCTTTTCCTTTAGCTCTGGGGCCAACGTCCTGACTTTC. Complete variable domain (other parts from reference TRBV7-9 and TRBJ2-6): DTGVSQNPRHKITKRGQNVTFRCDPISEHNRLYWYRQTLGQGPEFLTYFQNEAQLEKSRLLSDRFSAERPKGSFSTLEIQRTEQGDSAMYLCASSFSFSSGANVLTFGAGSRLTVL.

CDR3 bases: TGCAGTGCTAGAAGACTAGCGGGAGGGCCGGCTAGGGAGCAGTTCTTC. This codes for CSARRLAGGPAREQFF. The rearrangement links TRBV20-1 to TRBJ2-1; 14 nucleotides agree with TRBD2. V shed 2 bases, J shed 10 bases, and the junction held 10 bases outside the gene matches. Per the germline V gene, CDR1 is DFQATT and CDR2 is SNEGSKA (reference sequence). This CDR3 has 16 residues.

Remarks on this clonotype: At one of its ends the junction is not consistent with the germline gene, which may arise from a read error. The chain links TRBV7-6 to TRBJ2-5; D gene unclear. The V gene's germline CDR1 is SGHVS and CDR2 FNYEAQ. This CDR3 contains 14 residues. This CDR3 is CASSLGLNSETQYF. DNA of the CDR3: TGTGCTAGCAGCTTAGGTCTAAATTCGGAGACCCAGTACTTC.

The chain joins TRBV11-2 to TRBJ2-7; 8 nucleotides align to TRBD1. Losses at the gene ends were 1 base for V and 5 bases for J; bases not matched to a gene: 7. This CDR3 is built from 15 residues. Germline-derived CDR1 and CDR2 are SGHAT and FQNNGV. The CDR3 DNA reads as TGTGCCAGCAGCTTAGCCCTGACAGGGGTCCACGAGCAGTACGTC. This gives the protein CASSLALTGVHEQYV.

This clonotype was picked up a small number of times. The J gene is TRBJ1-3, the V gene TRBV24-1; D gene ambiguous. V lost 12 bases and J lost 6, with 14 bases in between. The CDR3 spans 12 residues. Germline CDR1 and CDR2: KGHDR and SFDVKD. CDR3 in DNA: TGTGCCGCAAGAAATCGGGAAAACACCATATATTTT. Translating it yields CAARNRENTIYF.

The table lists this clonotype with a few counts. The CDR3 nucleotides read TGTGCCAGCACCCCATCCGTCCTCACTGAAGCTTTCTTT. Its protein product is CASTPSVLTEAFF. The J gene is TRBJ1-1, the V gene TRBV12-3 or TRBV12-4; unclear D gene. This CDR3 comprises 13 residues. V lost 7 bases to trimming and J lost 4 bases, with 13 bases between them.

This clonotype turned up a few times. The chain joins TRBV12-3 or TRBV12-4 to TRBJ1-2; 8 positions agree with TRBD1. The V segment lost 6 bases and the J segment 8 bases; nucleotides outside the gene matches: 5. The length of the CDR3 is 12 residues. The CDR3 region is CASSPGQGGYTF. The CDR3 nucleotides are TGTGCCAGCAGCCCCGGACAGGGAGGCTACACCTTC.

The CDR3 here is CASSLFGGGISTDTQYF. CDR3 nucleotides: TGTGCCAGCAGTTTATTTGGCGGGGGGATTAGCACAGATACGCAGTATTTT. The chain combines TRBV12-3 or TRBV12-4 with TRBJ2-3, with 8 bases identical to TRBD2. CDR3 length: 17 amino acids. V shed 2 bases and J 0 bases; nucleotides not matched to a gene: 7.

This chain links TRBV19 with TRBJ1-2, with 10 bases lining up with TRBD1. The CDR3 runs to 14 residues. Trimming removed 7 bases from V and 2 bases from J; junction bases left unmatched: 4. Germline CDR1 reads LNHDA; CDR2 reads SQIVND (reference sequence). This CDR3 is CASTRTGGNYGYTF. Here the CDR3 DNA reads TGTGCCAGTACCCGGACAGGGGGAAACTATGGCTACACCTTC. Variable domain in full (rest from reference TRBV19 and TRBJ1-2): DGGITQSPKYLFRKEGQNVTLSCEQNLNHDAMYWYRQDPGQGLRLIYYSQIVNDFQKGDIAEGYSVSREKKESFPLTVTSAQKNPTAFYLCASTRTGGNYGYTFGSGTRLTVV.

This clonotype was counted at least ten times. The V and J genes are TRBV7-2 and TRBJ2-3, with TRBD2 matching 10 bases. The CDR3 covers 15 residues. V lost 5 bases and J lost 5; bases outside the gene matches: 7. Germline lookup yields CDR1 SGHTA and CDR2 FQGNSA. The CDR3 DNA reads as TGTGCCAGCAGCCCGCGGACTAGCGGAGGAGATACGCAGTATTTT. The encoded protein is CASSPRTSGGDTQYF.

The chain is built from TRBV20-1 and TRBJ2-1; possibly TRBD1 for D (5 bases). Per the germline V gene, CDR1 is DFQATT and CDR2 is SNEGSKA (reference sequence). The CDR3 consists of 12 residues. V lost 6 bases, J lost 8 bases, and 14 bases lay in between. CDR3 bases: TGCAGTGCCCTTCTTCTCAGGGATGAGCAGTTCTTC. Protein: CSALLLRDEQFF.